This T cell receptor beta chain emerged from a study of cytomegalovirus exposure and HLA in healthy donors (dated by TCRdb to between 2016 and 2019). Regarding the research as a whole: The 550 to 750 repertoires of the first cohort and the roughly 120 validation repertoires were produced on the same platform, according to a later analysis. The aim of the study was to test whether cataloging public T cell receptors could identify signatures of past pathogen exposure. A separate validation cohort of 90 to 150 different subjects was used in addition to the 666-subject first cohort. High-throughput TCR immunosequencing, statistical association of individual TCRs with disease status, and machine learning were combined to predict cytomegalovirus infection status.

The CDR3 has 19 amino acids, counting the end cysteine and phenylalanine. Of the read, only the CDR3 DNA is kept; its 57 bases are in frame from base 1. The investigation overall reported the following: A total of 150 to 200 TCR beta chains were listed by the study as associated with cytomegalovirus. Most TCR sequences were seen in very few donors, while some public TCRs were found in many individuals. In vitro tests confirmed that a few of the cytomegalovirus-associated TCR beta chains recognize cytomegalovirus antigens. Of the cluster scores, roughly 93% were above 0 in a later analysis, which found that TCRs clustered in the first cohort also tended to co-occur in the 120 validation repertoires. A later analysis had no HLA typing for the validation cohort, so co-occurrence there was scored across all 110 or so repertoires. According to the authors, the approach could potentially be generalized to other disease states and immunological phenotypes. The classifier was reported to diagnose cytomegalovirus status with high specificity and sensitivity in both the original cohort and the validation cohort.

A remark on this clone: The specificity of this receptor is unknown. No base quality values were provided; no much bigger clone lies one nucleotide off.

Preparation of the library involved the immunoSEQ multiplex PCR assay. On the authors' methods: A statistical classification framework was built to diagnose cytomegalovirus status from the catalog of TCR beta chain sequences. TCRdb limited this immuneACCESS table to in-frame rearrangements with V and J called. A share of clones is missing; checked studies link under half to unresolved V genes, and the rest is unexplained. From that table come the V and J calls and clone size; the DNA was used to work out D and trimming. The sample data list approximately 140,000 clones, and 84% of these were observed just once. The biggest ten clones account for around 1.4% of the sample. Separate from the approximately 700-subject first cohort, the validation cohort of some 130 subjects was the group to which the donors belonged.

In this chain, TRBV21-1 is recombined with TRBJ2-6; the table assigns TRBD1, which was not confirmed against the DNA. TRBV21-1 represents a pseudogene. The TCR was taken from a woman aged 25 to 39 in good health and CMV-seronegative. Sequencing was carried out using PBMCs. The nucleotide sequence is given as TGTGCCAGCAGCAAAGCGGCGACAGGGGACGACTCTGGGGCCAACGTCCTGACTTTC. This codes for CASSKAATGDDSGANVLTF.